The clone carrying this T cell receptor (beta chain) was picked up a small number of times. What it binds is unknown. This record comes from a study of response to subunit inactivated influenza vaccine. TCRdb ran MiXCR on the RT-PCR reads and lists one entry per CDR3 protein. The repertoire consists of around 520,000 distinct CDR3 sequences, with 10% to 15% occurring once and the leading ten covering more than 8.5%. Germline V gives CDR1 MDHEN, CDR2 SYDVKM. V lost 2 bases and J lost 2, with 10 bases in between. The CDR3 contains 15 residues. Study-wide points: Authors suggested that a seasonal influenza vaccination recruits few new T cells each time.

This receptor was identified in a man in his fifties who received an inactivated influenza vaccine. The chain is built from TRBV28 and TRBJ2-1; no clear D gene. The source material was PBMCs from blood, sampled on the day of vaccination. CDR3 in amino acids: CASSLQWKPYNEQFF. The CDR3 region has the DNA TGTGCCAGCAGTTTACAGTGGAAGCCCTACAATGAGCAGTTCTTC.